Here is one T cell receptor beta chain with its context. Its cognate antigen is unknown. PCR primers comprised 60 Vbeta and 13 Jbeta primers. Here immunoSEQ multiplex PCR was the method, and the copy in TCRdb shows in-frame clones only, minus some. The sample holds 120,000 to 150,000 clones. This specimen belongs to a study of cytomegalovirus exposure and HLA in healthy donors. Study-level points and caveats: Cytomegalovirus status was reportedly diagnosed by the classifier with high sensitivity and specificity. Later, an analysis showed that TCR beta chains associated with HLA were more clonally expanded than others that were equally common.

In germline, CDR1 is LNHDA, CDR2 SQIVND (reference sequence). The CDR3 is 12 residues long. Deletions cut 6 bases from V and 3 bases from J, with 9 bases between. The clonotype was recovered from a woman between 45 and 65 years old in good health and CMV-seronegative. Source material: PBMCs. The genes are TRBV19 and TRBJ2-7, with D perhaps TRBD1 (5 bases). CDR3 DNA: TGTGCCAGTAGCCCAGGGTACTACGAGCAGTACTTC. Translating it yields CASSPGYYEQYF. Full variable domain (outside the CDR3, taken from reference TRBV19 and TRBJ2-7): DGGITQSPKYLFRKEGQNVTLSCEQNLNHDAMYWYRQDPGQGLRLIYYSQIVNDFQKGDIAEGYSVSREKKESFPLTVTSAQKNPTAFYLCASSPGYYEQYFGPGTRLTVT.